Listed here are 9 T cell receptor beta chains from one sample, sequenced in a study of OX40 agonist ivuxolimab in advanced cancers. Profiling relied on immunoSEQ multiplex PCR, and the TCRdb table lists in-frame clones only, not all of them. The data show some 40,000 clones, with 75% to 85% seen just once and 20% to 25% held by the top ten. The sequencing here drew on CD4+ or CD8+ T cells sorted from blood, taken in a trial of the OX40 agonist ivuxolimab. All receptors derive from an adult with an advanced solid tumor such as melanoma, head and neck, liver or kidney cancer.

The CDR3 region has the DNA TGCGCCAGCAGCCCAACCCCGGACAGGGTCTCTGGAAACACCATATATTTT. Amino acid sequence: CASSPTPDRVSGNTIYF. The V gene is TRBV5-1, the J gene TRBJ1-3; 8 bases match TRBD1. V lost 4 bases, J lost 0 bases, and 9 bases stayed unmatched. Germline V CDR1 and CDR2: SGHRS, YFSETQ. This CDR3 region has 17 residues.

This clone was observed once. The same CDR3 arises from other DNA sequences in this sample as well. V and J are TRBV5-5 and TRBJ2-7; 7 bases are a match to TRBD2. This CDR3 has 15 amino acids. The V gene's germline CDR1 is SGHKS and CDR2 YYEKEE (reference sequence). V lost 0 bases to trimming and J lost 1 base; unmatched junction nucleotides: 4. The CDR3 is CASSLAPGGSYEQYF. The CDR3 bases are TGTGCCAGCAGCTTGGCTCCGGGGGGATCCTACGAGCAGTACTTC. Supplemented by reference TRBV5-5 and TRBJ2-7, the full variable domain reads DAGVTQSPTHLIKTRGQQVTLRCSPISGHKSVSWYQQVLGQGPQFIFQYYEKEERGRGNFPDRFSARQFPNYSSELNVNALLLGDSALYLCASSLAPGGSYEQYFGPGTRLTVT.

The rearrangement joins TRBV27 to TRBJ1-4; D is perhaps TRBD1 (6 bases). The V end was cut by 5 bases, the J end by 0 bases, with 13 bases between. There are 16 residues in the CDR3. From germline, CDR1 is MNHEY and CDR2 SMNVEV (reference sequence). This chain's CDR3 is CASSPNRVSTNEKLFF. The DNA of the CDR3 is TGTGCCAGCAGTCCTAACAGGGTTTCAACTAATGAAAAACTGTTTTTT.

This clone is labeled as medium-sized. This same CDR3 is encoded by further DNA sequences in the sample. The gene calls are TRBV7-8 and TRBJ1-6; D gene unclear. V dropped 3 bases and J dropped 6 bases, with 3 bases sitting between them. The CDR3 has 12 amino acids. Germline V lookup: CDR1 SGHVS, CDR2 FQNEAQ. CDR3 residues: CASSFGNSPLHF. CDR3 in DNA: TGTGCCAGCAGCTTTGGTAATTCACCCCTCCACTTT. The whole variable domain, remainder taken from reference TRBV7-8 and TRBJ1-6, is GAGVSQSPRYKVAKRGQDVALRCDPISGHVSLFWYQQALGQGPEFLTYFQNEAQLDKSGLPSDRFFAERPEGSVSTLKIQRTQQEDSAVYLCASSFGNSPLHFGNGTRLTVT.

The chain has TRBV6-6 and TRBJ2-5; D is unresolved. Trimming took 10 bases from V and 2 from J, leaving 11 bases between them. The CDR3 covers 12 residues. The V gene's germline CDR1 is MNHNY and CDR2 SVGAGI (reference sequence). The CDR3 is CATALGQETQYF. For the CDR3, the DNA is TGTGCCACCGCATTGGGTCAAGAGACCCAGTACTTC.

The J gene is TRBJ2-2, the V gene TRBV27; D is uncertain. Deletions cut 7 bases from V and 4 bases from J, with 16 bases between. Looked up from germline, CDR1 is MNHEY and CDR2 is SMNVEV (reference sequence). CDR3 length equals 15 residues. Here the CDR3 DNA reads TGTGCCAGCACCAGTGGAGCCCCTGGCACCGGGGAGCTGTTTTTT. Protein sequence: CASTSGAPGTGELFF.

The genes are TRBV19 and TRBJ1-1; D is unresolved. The CDR3 runs to 15 residues. The V and J ends lost 3 bases and 0 bases respectively, with 11 bases between them. Germline V gene data show CDR1 as LNHDA and CDR2 as SQIVND (reference sequence). The CDR3 region has the DNA TGTGCCAGTAGTATTTATGGGGAATTGAACACTGAAGCTTTCTTT. Its translation: CASSIYGELNTEAFF. Full variable domain (remainder filled in from reference TRBV19 and TRBJ1-1): DGGITQSPKYLFRKEGQNVTLSCEQNLNHDAMYWYRQDPGQGLRLIYYSQIVNDFQKGDIAEGYSVSREKKESFPLTVTSAQKNPTAFYLCASSIYGELNTEAFFGQGTRLTVV.

The chain joins TRBV4-2 to TRBJ2-4; D call uncertain. The V and J ends lost 1 base and 4 bases respectively, with 14 bases between them. This CDR3 has 16 residues. From germline, CDR1 is LGHNA and CDR2 YNFKEQ. CDR3 sequence reads: CASSQGRSLEKNIQYF. DNA of the CDR3: TGTGCCAGCAGCCAAGGGCGCTCCCTTGAAAAAAACATTCAGTACTTC.

The V call is TRBV9, the J call TRBJ1-1, with D possibly TRBD1 on 5 matching bases. Germline CDR1 and CDR2: SGDLS and YYNGEE. The CDR3 covers 16 residues. The V gene lost 0 bases and the J gene lost 7 bases, with 19 bases spanning the gap. The CDR3 here is CASSVEGVLGKVEAFF. The CDR3 region has the DNA TGTGCCAGCAGCGTAGAAGGGGTGCTCGGGAAAGTTGAAGCTTTCTTT. Full variable domain (rest looked up from reference TRBV9 and TRBJ1-1): DSGVTQTPKHLITATGQRVTLRCSPRSGDLSVYWYQQSLDQGLQFLIQYYNGEERAKGNILERFSAQQFPDLHSELNLSSLELGDSALYFCASSVEGVLGKVEAFFGQGTRLTVV.